This T cell receptor beta chain was documented in a study of T-cell reconstitution after alpha-beta-depleted transplantation in children. Study-wide results and caveats: Newly produced T cells mostly provided counts and TCRbeta diversity after one year, as hyperexpanded clones declined. Recipient T cells and thymic progenitors that survived gave rise to the high TCRbeta diversity observed at day 60 in some patients. About two months after transplant, alpha-beta T cells reportedly came from several hundred expanded graft clones.

Researchers prepared the TCRbeta library using unique molecular identifiers, the study reports. TCRdb independently ran MiXCR on the PCR reads; one entry per CDR3 protein. The sample lists hundreds of thousands of distinct CDR3 sequences; roughly 11% were seen once. Remarks on this clonotype: Its specificity is unknown.

V was cut by 10 bases and J by 4 bases, with 16 bases left in between. The CDR3 length is 13 residues. Per germline, CDR1 LNHDA and CDR2 SQIVND (reference sequence). The source of this sequence is a child under two years old with acute myeloid leukemia, due to receive a stem cell transplant. The rearrangement uses TRBV19 and TRBJ1-2, with D possibly TRBD1 on 5 matching bases. Source: PBMCs, taken before TCRalphabeta/CD19-depleted stem cell transplant. Here the CDR3 reads CAKAGPGAYGYTF. The CDR3 bases are TGTGCCAAGGCCGGGCCTGGGGCCTATGGCTACACCTTC.